This is a list of T cell receptor beta chains from one sample in a study of radiotherapy plus CTLA-4 blockade in lung cancer. Profiled with immunoSEQ multiplex PCR; TCRdb holds only in-frame clones, not every one. The sample carries 30,000 or so clones, 60% to 75% recorded once. The sequences come from peripheral blood, collected from a patient treated with radiotherapy plus ipilimumab. The source is a human donor with non-small cell lung cancer who had stable disease on radiotherapy plus ipilimumab. Both conserved end residues are part of each CDR3. D genes are given only for firm matches. Clone size is stated in some rows and not others, as once, few, many or a class when expanded.

CDR3nt	CDR3aa	j_gene	d_gene	len	v_gene	abundance
TGTGCCAGCAGTTACGGCGGGAGGGCCTACAATGAGCAGTTCTTC	CASSYGGRAYNEQFF	TRBJ2-1	TRBD2	15	TRBV6-6	-
TGTGCCAGCAGCTTAGGGCAGCTAAAATGGTATGGCTACACCTTC	CASSLGQLKWYGYTF	TRBJ1-2	-	15	TRBV7-9	-
TGTGCCAGCAGCCAGACAGACTACAATGAGCAGTTCTTC	CASSQTDYNEQFF	TRBJ2-1	-	13	TRBV6-6	-
TGTGCCAGTAGTGTCGGACAGGGCTTCGCCTACGAGCAGTACTTC	CASSVGQGFAYEQYF	TRBJ2-7	TRBD1	15	TRBV19	-
TGTGCCAGCAGCGTGACTAGCGGGTTGCATGAGCAGTTCTTC	CASSVTSGLHEQFF	TRBJ2-1	TRBD2	14	TRBV11-3	-
TGTGCCAGCACCCGGGACATATCTGGAAACACCATATATTTT	CASTRDISGNTIYF	TRBJ1-3	-	14	TRBV2	-
TGTGCCAGCAGCTTAGGTACCCGACAGAGAAACAATGAGCAGTTCTTC	CASSLGTRQRNNEQFF	TRBJ2-1	-	16	TRBV7-2	few
TGTGCCAGTAGTGCAAAAAGGACAGGGACAGATACGCAGTATTTT	CASSAKRTGTDTQYF	TRBJ2-3	TRBD1	15	TRBV19	-
TGTGCCAGCAGCTTAGCAGGCTACGAGCAGTACTTC	CASSLAGYEQYF	TRBJ2-7	-	12	TRBV11-3	-
TGTGCCAGCAGTGAGGGACAGCGGATTCCAACGCCGTACTTC	CASSEGQRIPTPYF	TRBJ2-5	TRBD1	14	TRBV2	-
TGTGCCAGCAGTTTAGTACAGGGCTACGAGCAGTACTTC	CASSLVQGYEQYF	TRBJ2-7	-	13	TRBV28	-
TGTGCCAGCAGCGATGGGCCGCAAAACTATGGCTACACCTTC	CASSDGPQNYGYTF	TRBJ1-2	-	14	TRBV9	-
TGTGCCAGCAGCTTAGATTTTAGGGGCGGATGGGTCTTC	CASSLDFRGGWVF	TRBJ2-1	-	13	TRBV11-2	-
TGTGCCAGCAGCCGTTTTACAGGGGGCGCGAGGACCGGGGAGCTGTTTTTT	CASSRFTGGARTGELFF	TRBJ2-2	TRBD1	17	TRBV7-9	-
TGTGCCAGCAGCGTAGGTTCATATGAGGCTGAAGCTTTCTTT	CASSVGSYEAEAFF	TRBJ1-1	-	14	TRBV9	-
TGCGCCAGCAGTGAGTACCGGCGCACAGATACGCAGTATTTT	CASSEYRRTDTQYF	TRBJ2-3	-	14	TRBV10-2	once
TGTGCAAGTCGCTCCCCCAGAGCGGGGCTTTCCTACGAGCAGTACTTC	CASRSPRAGLSYEQYF	TRBJ2-7	-	16	TRBV12-2	-
TGTGCCAGCACCTCGGGGGCCGACTACAATCAGCCCCAGCATTTT	CASTSGADYNQPQHF	TRBJ1-5	-	15	TRBV6-6	-
TGTGCCAGCAGCTTTGGGTTCACAGTTCAAGAGACCCAGTACTTC	CASSFGFTVQETQYF	TRBJ2-5	-	15	TRBV7-2	-
TGTGCTAGTGCTCCGGGAAGGGGCTACGAGCAGTACTTC	CASAPGRGYEQYF	TRBJ2-7	-	13	TRBV12-5	medium-sized
TGTGCCAGCAGAACGGCTCCTAACTATGGCTACACCTTC	CASRTAPNYGYTF	TRBJ1-2	-	13	TRBV2	-
TGCGCCAGCAGCCAAGATATTCGACCAACTAATGAAAAACTGTTTTTT	CASSQDIRPTNEKLFF	TRBJ1-4	-	16	TRBV4-3	-
TGTGCCAGCGGTATCGGGACTAGCGGAACAGATACGCAGTATTTT	CASGIGTSGTDTQYF	TRBJ2-3	TRBD2	15	TRBV27	-
TGTGCCAGCAGCGCCGGACTAGCGGGCTGGGGGGCGCAGTATTTT	CASSAGLAGWGAQYF	TRBJ2-3	TRBD2	15	TRBV7-2	-
TGCGCCAGCAGTACTTCCGGGACCCTCCTGACAGATACGCAGTATTTT	CASSTSGTLLTDTQYF	TRBJ2-3	-	16	TRBV10-1	-